This TCR beta chain was captured in a study of T-cell reconstitution after alpha-beta-depleted transplantation in children. Per the germline V gene, CDR1 is LGHDT and CDR2 is YNNKEL (reference sequence). Between the trimmed V and J ends, which lost 7 bases and 1 base, there was a span of 5 bases. CDR3 length: 13 amino acids. Ten or more counts support this clonotype. The library targeted TCRbeta and was prepared with unique molecular identifiers. TCRdb reprocessed the PCR reads with MiXCR, giving one entry per CDR3 protein. Among under 300,000 distinct CDR3 sequences listed, more than 9% were seen once.

The sample in question was peripheral blood, obtained 180 days after TCRalphabeta/CD19-depleted stem cell transplant. The clonotype originates from a male patient between 2 and 9 years old who had a stem cell transplant for chronic granulomatous disease, so the T cells may come from the graft donor. V is TRBV3-1 and J is TRBJ2-6; D is ambiguous. CDR3 in DNA: TGTGCCAGCAAGCTGTCTGGGGCCAACGTCCTGACTTTC. This encodes CASKLSGANVLTF.